What follows is one T cell receptor (beta chain) and its context. A second 7 to 11 cycle PCR used barcoded and J-beta primers. Using its own MiXCR run on the 5' RACE reads, TCRdb lists one record per CDR3 protein. The sample holds approximately 880,000 distinct CDR3 sequences, under 50% seen once. This specimen belongs to a study of blood T cells in healthy people across ages. Germline V gene data show CDR1 as MDHEN and CDR2 as SYDVKM. There are 17 residues in the CDR3. V shed 0 bases, J shed 2 bases, and the junction held 7 bases outside the gene matches. The chain has TRBV28 and TRBJ2-3, with 8 bases that match TRBD2. Sequencing was performed on blood. The source of this sequence is a man younger than 40 in good health. CDR3 sequence (DNA): TGTGCCAGCAGTTTATGGCGGGCGGGGGGCCTCACAGATACGCAGTATTTT. Translated: CASSLWRAGGLTDTQYF.